Detailed here is one TCR beta chain. Original methodology: The assay estimated nucleated cells by amplifying reference gene primers. The data were produced by immunoSEQ multiplex PCR, yet TCRdb's version contains in-frame clones alone and is incomplete. V and J calls plus clone size are reproduced from that table; the DNA served to infer D and trimming. Of 250,000 or so clones listed, about 86% were seen once; the top ten hold over 1.1%. The sample originates from a study of blood T cell repertoires in COVID-19. In the study overall: Material from acute and convalescent COVID-19 was sourced from the United States, Italy and Spain. Sample material is recorded as cDNA or gDNA derived from T cells, B-cell-depleted T cells, or PBMCs.

The trim removed 0 bases at V and 5 bases at J, leaving 9 bases unmatched. Germline loops: CDR1 SGHRS, CDR2 YFSETQ. The CDR3 covers 17 residues. The sequenced sample consisted of peripheral blood. The TCR was taken from an elderly man with acute or convalescent COVID-19. This chain joins TRBV5-1 and TRBJ1-4; 8 bases fit TRBD1. CDR3 sequence: CASSLASTRTGNEKLFF. CDR3 sequence (DNA): TGCGCCAGCAGCTTGGCCAGTACGAGGACAGGGAATGAAAAACTGTTTTTT.